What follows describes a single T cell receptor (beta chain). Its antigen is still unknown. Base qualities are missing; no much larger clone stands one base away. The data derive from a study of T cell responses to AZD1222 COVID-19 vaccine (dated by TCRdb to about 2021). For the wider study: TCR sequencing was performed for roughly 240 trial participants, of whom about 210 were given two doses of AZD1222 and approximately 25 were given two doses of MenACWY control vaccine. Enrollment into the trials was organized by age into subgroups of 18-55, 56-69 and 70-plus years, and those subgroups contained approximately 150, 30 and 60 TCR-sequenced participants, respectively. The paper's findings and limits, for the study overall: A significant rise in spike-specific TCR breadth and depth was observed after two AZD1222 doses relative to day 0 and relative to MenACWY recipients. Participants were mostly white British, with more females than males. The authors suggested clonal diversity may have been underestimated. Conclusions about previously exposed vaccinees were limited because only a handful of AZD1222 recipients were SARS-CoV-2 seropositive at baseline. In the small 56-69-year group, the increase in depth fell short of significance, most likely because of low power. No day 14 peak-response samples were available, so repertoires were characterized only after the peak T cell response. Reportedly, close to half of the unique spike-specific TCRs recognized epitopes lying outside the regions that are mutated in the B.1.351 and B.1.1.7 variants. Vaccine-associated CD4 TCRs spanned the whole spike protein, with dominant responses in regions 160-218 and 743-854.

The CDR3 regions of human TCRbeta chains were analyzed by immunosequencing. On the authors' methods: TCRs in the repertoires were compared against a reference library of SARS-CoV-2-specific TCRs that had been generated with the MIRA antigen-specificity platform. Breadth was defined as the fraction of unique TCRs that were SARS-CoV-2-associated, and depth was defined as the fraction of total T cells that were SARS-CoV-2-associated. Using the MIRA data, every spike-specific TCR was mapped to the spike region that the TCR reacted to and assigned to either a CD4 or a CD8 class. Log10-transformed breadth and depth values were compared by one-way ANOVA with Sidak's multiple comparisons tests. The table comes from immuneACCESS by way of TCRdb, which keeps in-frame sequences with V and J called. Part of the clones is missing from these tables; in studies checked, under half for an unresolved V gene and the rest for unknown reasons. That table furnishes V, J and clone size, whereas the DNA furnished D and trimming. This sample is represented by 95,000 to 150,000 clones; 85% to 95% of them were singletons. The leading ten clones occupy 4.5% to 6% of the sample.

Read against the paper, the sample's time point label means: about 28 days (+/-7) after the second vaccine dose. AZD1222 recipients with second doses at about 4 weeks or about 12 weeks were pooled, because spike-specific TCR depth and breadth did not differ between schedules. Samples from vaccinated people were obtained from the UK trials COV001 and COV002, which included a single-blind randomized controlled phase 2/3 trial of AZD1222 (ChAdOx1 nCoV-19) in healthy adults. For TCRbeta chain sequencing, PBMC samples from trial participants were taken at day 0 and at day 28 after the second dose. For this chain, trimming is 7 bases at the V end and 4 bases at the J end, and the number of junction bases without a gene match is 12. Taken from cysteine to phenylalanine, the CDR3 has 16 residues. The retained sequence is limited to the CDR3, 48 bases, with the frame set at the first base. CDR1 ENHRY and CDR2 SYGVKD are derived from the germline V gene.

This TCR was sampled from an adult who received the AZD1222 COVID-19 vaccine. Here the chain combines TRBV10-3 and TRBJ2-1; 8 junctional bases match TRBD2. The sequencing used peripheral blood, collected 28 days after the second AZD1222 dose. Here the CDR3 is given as CAITSSGTREYNEQFF. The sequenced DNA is TGTGCCATCACTAGCTCCGGGACTAGAGAATACAATGAGCAGTTCTTC.